This TCR beta chain is drawn from a study of control samples from healthy donors and cancer patients. V dropped 2 bases and J dropped 1 base, with 12 bases sitting between them. The CDR3 loop spans 15 amino acids. Germline assignment: CDR1 SGHRS and CDR2 YFSETQ. Profiled with immunoSEQ multiplex PCR; TCRdb holds only in-frame clones, not every one. The data contain over 150,000 clones, approximately 91% of them seen just once; the ten biggest clones take up around 2%. Sequencing was done on a sample of blood. This chain links TRBV5-1 with TRBJ2-5; D may match TRBD1 or TRBD2 (6 bases each). The source is a woman between 35 and 50 years old in good health. CDR3 sequence reads: CASSFVWGAQETQYF. CDR3 DNA sequence: TGCGCCAGCAGCTTTGTTTGGGGGGCCCAAGAGACCCAGTACTTC.